Sequencing of this T cell receptor beta chain was carried out in a study of blood T cell repertoires in COVID-19. Study as a whole: T cells, B-cell-depleted T cells, or PBMCs provided the cDNA or gDNA that served as material.

CDR1 and CDR2 (germline): MDHEN, SYDVKM. CDR3 size: 16 residues. The V segment lost 2 bases and the J segment 0 bases; nucleotides outside the gene matches: 2. Measured with immunoSEQ multiplex PCR; TCRdb has only the in-frame clones, and not every one. The sample includes about 140,000 clones, about 90% of them seen just once. Source material: peripheral blood. V gene TRBV28 combines with J gene TRBJ2-3, with TRBD2 matching 10 bases. The TCR was taken from a man aged 60-69 years with active or convalescent COVID-19. The CDR3 DNA is TGTGCCAGCAGTTTACTGACTAGCGGGAGCACAGATACGCAGTATTTT. Translated: CASSLLTSGSTDTQYF.